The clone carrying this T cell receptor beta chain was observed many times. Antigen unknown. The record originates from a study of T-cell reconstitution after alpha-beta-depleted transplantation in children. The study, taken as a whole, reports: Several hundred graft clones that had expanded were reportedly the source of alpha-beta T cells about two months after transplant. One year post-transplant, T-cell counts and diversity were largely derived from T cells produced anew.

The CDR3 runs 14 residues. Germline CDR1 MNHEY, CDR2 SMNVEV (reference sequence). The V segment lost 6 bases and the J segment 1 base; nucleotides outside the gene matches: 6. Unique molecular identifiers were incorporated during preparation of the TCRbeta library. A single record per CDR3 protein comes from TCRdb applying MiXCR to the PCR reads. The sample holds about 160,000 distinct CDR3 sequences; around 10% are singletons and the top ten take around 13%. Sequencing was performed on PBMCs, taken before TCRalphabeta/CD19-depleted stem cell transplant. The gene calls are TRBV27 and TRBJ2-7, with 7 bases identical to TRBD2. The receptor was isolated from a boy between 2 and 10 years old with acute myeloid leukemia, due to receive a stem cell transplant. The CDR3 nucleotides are TGTGCCAGCAGACTTAGCGGGCCTTCCTACGAGCAGTACTTC. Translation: CASRLSGPSYEQYF.